The 21 T cell receptor beta chains listed next were all sequenced from one sample in a study of tissue T cells after allogeneic stem cell transplantation. Here immunoSEQ multiplex PCR was the method, and the copy in TCRdb shows in-frame clones only, minus some. The sample yields nearly 4,000 clones, 50% seen once. Specified time point: mouse harvest day 7 after allogeneic transplant. Each mouse received 10^7 T-cell-depleted marrow cells plus 10^6 splenic CD5+ T cells by tail vein. The source material was gut tissue. All receptors come from a female BALB/c mouse given C57BL/6 T cells with graft-versus-host disease after an allogeneic hematopoietic cell transplant.

This clone was picked up one time. The gene names here belong to mouse. The observed sequence ends 1 residue before the CDR3 terminus, with the missing tail filled in from the germline J gene. Distinct nucleotide sequences in the sample also encode this CDR3. The V call is TRBV2, the J call TRBJ2-4; 8 bases line up with TRBD2. CDR3 length: 15 amino acids. CDR1 and CDR2 from the germline V gene are LGHNA and YSYQKL. V lost 0 bases to trimming and J lost 3 bases; unmatched junction nucleotides: 2. The CDR3 loop reads CASSQEGGRQNTLYF. CDR3 DNA, as far as it was read: TGTGCCAGCAGCCAAGAGGGGGGGCGGCAAAACACCTTGTAC.

This clone appeared a few times. Gene names and germline match the mouse. The read falls 1 residue short of the CDR3 end, and the missing part is taken from the germline J gene. V gene TRBV13-1 combines with J gene TRBJ2-7; 7 bases line up with TRBD1. Germline V gene data show CDR1 as NSHNY and CDR2 as SYGAGN. The CDR3 is 12 residues long. V was pared by 5 bases and J by 4 bases, with 3 bases of the junction left unmatched. The CDR3 bases that were read are TGTGCCAGCAGCCGGGACAGTTATGAACAGTAC. Protein sequence: CASSRDSYEQY. The full CDR3 reads CASSRDSYEQYF.

To note about this clone: Germline and genes here are mouse. The read ends 1 residue early relative to the CDR3; the germline J gene fills the gap. The J gene is TRBJ1-4, the V gene TRBV26, with 9 bases fitting TRBD1. J lost 8 bases, V lost 2 bases, and 3 bases had no gene match. In germline, CDR1 is KGHPV, CDR2 FQNQEV (reference sequence). The CDR3 covers 14 residues. The CDR3 loop reads CASSLTGGWERLFF. The sequenced CDR3 bases are TGTGCCAGCAGTCTGACAGGGGGCTGGGAAAGATTATTT.

In regard to this clone: Any gene name here is a mouse gene name. The CDR3 goes on 1 residue after the read ends, and that part is filled in from the germline J gene. The chain uses TRBV26 and TRBJ2-3; 11 bases agree with TRBD1. Germline trimming cut 4 bases from V and 3 bases from J; bases unmatched to any gene: 6. Germline CDR1 reads KGHPV; CDR2 reads FQNQEV (reference sequence). The CDR3 contains 16 residues. CDR3 sequence reads: CASSHGQGAGAETLYF. CDR3 DNA (partial): TGTGCCAGCAGTCACGGACAGGGGGCGGGAGCAGAAACGCTGTAT.

Comments on this clone: Any gene name here is a mouse gene name. The read comes to an end 1 residue before the CDR3 does, leaving the germline J gene to fill in the end. The chain employs TRBV12-1 and TRBJ2-2; D is perhaps TRBD1 or TRBD2 (6 bases each). Germline lookup yields CDR1 SGHSN and CDR2 HYEKVE. This CDR3 spans 16 amino acids. The V gene lost 0 bases and the J gene lost 4 bases, with 14 bases spanning the gap. The chain's CDR3 is CASSLVGGAGTGQLYF. Partial CDR3 DNA: TGTGCCAGCTCTCTCGTTGGGGGCGCGGGCACCGGGCAGCTCTAC.

Notes on this clone: The gene symbols are mouse symbols. The read comes to an end 1 residue before the CDR3 does, leaving the germline J gene to fill in the end. The chain is built from TRBV13-1 and TRBJ1-1, with D possibly TRBD1 on 5 matching bases. Germline assignment: CDR1 NSHNY and CDR2 SYGAGN. The V end was cut by 7 bases, the J end by 0 bases, with 10 bases between. The length of the CDR3 is 13 residues. CDR3 DNA (partial): TGTGCCAGCGGAAGGACACCAAACACAGAAGTCTTC. It codes for CASGRTPNTEVF. The complete CDR3 sequence is CASGRTPNTEVFF.

The sample holds a few counts of this clone. The gene symbols are mouse symbols. The CDR3 end lies 1 residue beyond the end of the read and is filled in from the germline J gene. The chain joins TRBV3 to TRBJ1-3, with TRBD1 as a possible D gene (6 bases). CDR3 size: 14 residues. Trimming stripped 1 base from V and 4 bases from J, with 8 bases between. CDR1 is SNHLY and CDR2 is FYNGKV in the germline V gene (reference sequence). The CDR3 bases that were read are TGTGCCAGCAGCTTAGGGGGGCGGGGAAATACGCTCTAT. It is translated as CASSLGGRGNTLY. The entire CDR3 is CASSLGGRGNTLYF.

Concerning this clone: Mouse names are used for the genes. Sequencing ends 1 residue short of the CDR3 end; the germline J gene provides the rest. The chain has TRBV26 and TRBJ2-2; 9 bases agree with TRBD2. The CDR3 consists of 15 residues. CDR1 and CDR2 (germline): KGHPV, FQNQEV (reference sequence). Trimming removed 4 bases from V and 4 bases from J; junction bases left unmatched: 4. Incomplete CDR3 DNA: TGTGCCAGCAGTCGACTGGGGGATGGCACCGGGCAGCTCTAC. It translates to CASSRLGDGTGQLY. The CDR3, in full, reads CASSRLGDGTGQLYF.

Turning to this clone: Gene names denote mouse genes. From the germline J gene comes the end of the CDR3, since the read stops 1 residue before it. V and J are TRBV29 and TRBJ1-1; tentatively, D is TRBD1 (5 bases). This CDR3 is built from 14 residues. Trimming removed 2 bases from V and 0 bases from J, with 7 bases in between. The germline V gene has CDR1 MSHET and CDR2 SYDVDS. Here the CDR3 reads CASSLGRANTEVFF. The covered CDR3 bases are TGTGCTAGCAGTTTAGGCAGGGCAAACACAGAAGTCTTC.

About this clone: Mouse names are used for the genes. Read coverage stops 1 residue before the CDR3 terminus; the germline J gene supplies the remainder. The chain employs TRBV12-2 and TRBJ1-3; D unclear. The germline V and J ends were trimmed by 3 bases and 0 bases, with 5 bases remaining between them. The V gene's germline CDR1 is SGHLS and CDR2 HYDKME. The CDR3 loop spans 13 amino acids. The sequenced part of the CDR3 DNA is TGTGCCAGCTCTGCAAATTCTGGAAATACGCTCTAT. The encoded protein is CASSANSGNTLY. Given in full, the CDR3 is CASSANSGNTLYF.

Details on this clone: These gene names are mouse names. The part of the CDR3 DNA that was read is TGTGCCAGCAGTCTGGACACGAGCTCCTATGAACAGTAC. This gives the protein CASSLDTSSYEQY. The complete CDR3 protein is CASSLDTSSYEQYF. The rearrangement uses TRBV26 and TRBJ2-7; D not resolved. The CDR3 end is not reached by the read, which stops 1 residue before it; the germline J gene fills it in. Germline CDR1 is KGHPV and CDR2 is FQNQEV (reference sequence). This CDR3 is 14 amino acids long. The V gene lost 2 bases and the J gene lost 0 bases, with 8 bases spanning the gap.

By its share, this clone is large. Each gene name is a mouse one. With the read ending 1 residue before the CDR3 end, the germline J gene is used to fill in that end. The chain employs TRBV3 and TRBJ1-4; D uncertain. CDR3 size: 14 residues. Germline CDR1 is SNHLY and CDR2 is FYNGKV (reference sequence). Deletions cut 5 bases from V and 0 bases from J, with 7 bases between. The CDR3 protein is CASSTDLSNERLFF. Partial CDR3 DNA: TGTGCCAGCAGCACTGACCTTTCCAACGAAAGATTATTT.

This clone was counted a few times. Genes and germline are mouse. The sequenced part of the CDR3 DNA is TGTGCCAGCAGTTTAGGGGGCCCCTATGAACAGTAC. This codes for CASSLGGPYEQY. The complete CDR3 reads CASSLGGPYEQYF. This chain connects TRBV15 to TRBJ2-7, with D perhaps being TRBD1 or TRBD2 (5 bases each). The sequenced fragment ends 1 residue before the CDR3 boundary, so the rest is inferred from the germline J gene. Germline CDR1 SGHND, CDR2 FRSKSL. The CDR3 spans 13 residues. V was clipped by 1 base and J by 2 bases, with 6 bases between them.

About this clone: Any gene name here is a mouse gene name. The CDR3 end is not reached by the read, which stops 1 residue before it; the germline J gene fills it in. The chain combines TRBV19 with TRBJ2-5; D is possibly TRBD2 (7 bases). The germline V gene has CDR1 FNHDT and CDR2 SITEND (reference sequence). This CDR3 region has 16 residues. Deletions cut 2 bases from V and 2 bases from J, with 15 bases between. CDR3 region: CASSIIGGPFQDTQYF. The part of the CDR3 DNA that was read is TGTGCCAGCAGTATTATTGGGGGGCCTTTCCAAGACACCCAGTAC.

Comment on this clone: Each gene name is a mouse one. The CDR3 extends 1 residue past the end of the read, so its final part is completed from the germline J gene. The same CDR3 can be traced to other DNA sequences in this sample. The genes are TRBV15 and TRBJ1-3, with D perhaps matching TRBD1 (5 bases). The CDR3 has 16 amino acids. The ends were cut back, 3 bases at V and 0 bases at J, with 12 bases in the middle. Germline V gene lookup returns CDR1 SGHND and CDR2 FRSKSL. CDR3 in amino acids: CASSFLEGNSGNTLYF. CDR3 DNA (partial): TGTGCCAGCAGTTTTTTGGAGGGGAATTCTGGAAATACGCTCTAT.

Concerning this clone itself: Gene names are mouse gene names. Sequencing ends 1 residue short of the CDR3 end; the germline J gene provides the rest. V is TRBV13-3 and J is TRBJ2-7, with TRBD2 identical over 8 bases. CDR3 size: 10 residues. CDR1 is NNHDY and CDR2 is SYVADS in the germline V gene. J lost 5 bases, V lost 9 bases, and 1 base had no gene match. The CDR3 here is CAKLGDEQYF. The sequenced part of the CDR3 DNA is TGTGCCAAACTGGGGGATGAACAGTAC.

In the case of this clone: Any gene name here is a mouse gene name. Read coverage stops 1 residue before the CDR3 terminus; the germline J gene supplies the remainder. V and J are TRBV23 and TRBJ2-7; TRBD1, the D gene given by the table, was not confirmed from the DNA. CDR3 length: 13 residues. Germline-derived CDR1 and CDR2 are KGHTA and FQNQQP. The part of the CDR3 DNA that was read is TGCTCCAGCAGTCGGGGACAGGGAGGGGAACAGTAC. It yields the protein CSSSRGQGGEQY. The CDR3 in full is CSSSRGQGGEQYF.

Concerning this clone itself: Gene labels here are mouse ones. The CDR3 extends 1 residue past the end of the read, so its final part is completed from the germline J gene. This chain joins TRBV12-1 and TRBJ1-4; D remains ambiguous. Germline lookup yields CDR1 SGHSN and CDR2 HYEKVE. V was pared by 0 bases and J by 0 bases, with 4 bases between. This CDR3 is 14 amino acids long. The CDR3 reads CASSLFVSNERLFF. The sequenced part of the CDR3 DNA is TGTGCCAGCTCTCTCTTTGTTTCCAACGAAAGATTATTT.

In its sample, this clone was seen a few times. These gene names are mouse names. The CDR3 is cut off 1 residue early in the read; its end comes from the germline J gene. The V and J genes are TRBV19 and TRBJ1-4, with D perhaps TRBD1 (6 bases). This CDR3 has 13 amino acids. Between the trimmed V and J ends, which lost 5 bases and 5 bases, there was a span of 10 bases. The V gene's germline CDR1 is FNHDT and CDR2 SITEND (reference sequence). CDR3 bases read: TGTGCCAGCAGGGACAGAAAAAACGAAAGATTATTT. This translates into CASRDRKNERLF. The CDR3 as a whole reads CASRDRKNERLFF.

Turning to this clone: Gene names follow the mouse nomenclature. The read ends 1 residue shy of where the CDR3 ends; the end is completed using the germline J gene. The chain joins TRBV20 to TRBJ2-5, with D perhaps given as TRBD1 or TRBD2 (6 bases each). Per the germline V gene, CDR1 is GFQATS and CDR2 is STVNSAI. Trimming shortened V by 1 base and J by 7 bases, and 9 bases separated the two germline ends. This CDR3 has 12 residues. Partial CDR3 DNA: TGTGGTGCTAGGGTGGGGGCGAACACCCAGTAC. It codes for CGARVGANTQY. In full, the CDR3 is CGARVGANTQYF.

For this clone: Any gene name here is a mouse gene name. The read comes to an end 1 residue before the CDR3 does, leaving the germline J gene to fill in the end. The J gene is TRBJ1-4, the V gene TRBV26; D is perhaps TRBD1 (6 bases). The CDR3 totals 14 residues. V lost 4 bases and J 1 base, leaving 7 bases between the germline ends. Germline V gene lookup returns CDR1 KGHPV and CDR2 FQNQEV (reference sequence). This CDR3 reads CASSRDNSNERLFF. CDR3 DNA, as far as it was read: TGTGCCAGCAGTCGGGACAATTCCAACGAAAGATTATTT.